This T cell receptor (beta chain) was obtained from a study of cytomegalovirus exposure and HLA in healthy donors. Study-level points and caveats: One variant, a missense change in DCLRE1C, was linked in a later analysis to TCR beta V- and J-gene trimming.

The donors were healthy bone marrow donors. At collection, donors were nominally healthy, but unrecorded immune exposures were probable. V lost 0 bases, J lost 5 bases, and 10 bases lay in between. CDR3 length: 14 amino acids. CDR1 SEHNR and CDR2 FQNEAQ come from the germline V gene (reference sequence). A note on this clone: Its antigen remains unknown.

Primers included in the PCR were 60 Vbeta and 13 Jbeta primers. As handled by the study authors: As a later analysis found, there were approximately 80 million unique TCR beta chains, of which roughly 11 million were shared. The table came from immunoSEQ multiplex PCR; TCRdb's copy has only in-frame clones and leaves some out. V and J calls and clone size are those listed in that table; D and trimming were worked out from the DNA. The table has around 150,000 clones, 80% seen once. This sequence was found in a man aged 45 to 65 in good health and CMV-seronegative. Sequencing was performed on PBMCs. The V gene is TRBV7-9, the J gene TRBJ2-5; TRBD2 might be the D (6 bases). In nucleotides, the CDR3 is TGTGCCAGCAGCTTAGCGGAGGGGCTCGAGACCCAGTACTTC. Translated, it gives CASSLAEGLETQYF.